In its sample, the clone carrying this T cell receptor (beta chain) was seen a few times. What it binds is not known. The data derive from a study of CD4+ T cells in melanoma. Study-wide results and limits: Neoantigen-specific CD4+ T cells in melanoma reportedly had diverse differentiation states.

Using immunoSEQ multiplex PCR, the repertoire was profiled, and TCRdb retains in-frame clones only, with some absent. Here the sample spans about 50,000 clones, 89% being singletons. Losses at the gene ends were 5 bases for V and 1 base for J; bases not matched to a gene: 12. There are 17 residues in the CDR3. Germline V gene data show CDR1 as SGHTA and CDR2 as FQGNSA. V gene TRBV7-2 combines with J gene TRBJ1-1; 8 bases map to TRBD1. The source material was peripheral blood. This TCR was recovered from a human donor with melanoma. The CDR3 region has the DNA TGTGCCAGCAGCCCCATTCTGGACAGGGTGACGAACACTGAAGCTTTCTTT. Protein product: CASSPILDRVTNTEAFF.